One T cell receptor beta chain is described in this entry. The data were obtained in a study of blood T cell repertoires in COVID-19. Looking at the study overall: Samples representing acute and convalescent COVID-19 were sourced from the United States, Italy and Spain. Sources were T cells, B-cell-depleted T cells, or PBMCs; the material itself was cDNA or gDNA.

As originally analysed: How many nucleated cells were present was estimated from reference gene primer amplification. Measured with immunoSEQ multiplex PCR; TCRdb has only the in-frame clones, and not every one. Clone size and V and J calls were adopted from that table, with D and trimming inferred from the DNA. The table records fewer than 400,000 clones, around four fifths of them present only once. Looked up from germline, CDR1 is SNHLY and CDR2 is FYNNEI. The CDR3 covers 14 residues. V shed 10 bases and J 6 bases; nucleotides not matched to a gene: 14. The sample was peripheral blood. The TCR sequence derives from a man aged 25 to 40 with active or convalescent COVID-19. The V call is TRBV2, the J call TRBJ2-7; 8 nucleotides agree with TRBD2. The CDR3 bases are TGTGCCATCACGGGGGCGGGAGGATCCCCCGAGCAGTACTTC. It translates to CAITGAGGSPEQYF.